Sequencing of this TCR beta chain was carried out in a study of cytomegalovirus exposure and HLA in healthy donors. At the level of the study: In an early release, HLA-typed donors contributed 80 million to 95 million unique TCR sequences. Study-level points and caveats: In an earlier analysis, productive rearrangement rates for most beta V segments clustered near 87% or 30%. In vitro testing confirmed a few CMV-associated chains as specific for CMV antigens.

As to this clone: Antigen specificity is unknown.

From germline, CDR1 is LNHDA and CDR2 SQIVND (reference sequence). The CDR3 runs 15 residues. V was trimmed by 3 bases and J by 5 bases, leaving 17 bases between them. The PCR used 60 Vbeta and 13 Jbeta primers. Clones were sequenced by immunoSEQ multiplex PCR, and TCRdb holds only the in-frame ones, with some missing. Of approximately 200,000 clones in the sample, around 67% were seen once. The sequenced material came from PBMCs. The clonotype comes from a woman in her twenties or thirties in good health and CMV-seropositive. The chain combines TRBV19 with TRBJ2-7; TRBD1 might be the D (9 bases). In DNA, the CDR3 is TGTGCCAGTAGTATTAGCGGGACAGGGTACCACGAGCAGTACTTC. Translated: CASSISGTGYHEQYF.